This TCR beta chain was recorded in a study of shared clonotypes between healthy human individuals. Study as a whole: Used for every donor were three CD4 naive, three CD4 memory, two CD8 naive and one CD8 memory plate.

Libraries were prepared by immunoSEQ multiplex PCR; TCRdb keeps only in-frame clonotypes and omits some of them. Among around 600,000 clones listed, roughly 95% were seen once. Terminally differentiated effector memory CD45RA+ cells were excluded by CCR7 positive selection of CD45RO-negative cells. Trimming pared 8 bases from V and 3 bases from J, leaving 14 bases between. The CDR3 has 12 residues. Germline CDR1 and CDR2: SQVTM and ANQGSEA. The specimen was naive CD8+ T cells sorted from blood. This chain connects TRBV29-1 to TRBJ2-7, with D possibly called TRBD1 or TRBD2 (5 bases each). The clonotype originates from a young woman in good health. CDR3 sequence: CSIGDDGYEQYF. CDR3 DNA: TGCAGCATAGGGGACGACGGCTACGAGCAGTACTTC.